Presented here are 17 T cell receptor beta chains from one specimen sequenced in a study of blood T cell repertoires in COVID-19. Here immunoSEQ multiplex PCR was the method, and the copy in TCRdb shows in-frame clones only, minus some. The data show approximately 290,000 clones, 89% seen once. The sequencing input was peripheral blood. These receptors were collected from a woman between 25 and 40 years old with COVID-19, enrolled during active disease.

The chain carries TRBV7-8 and TRBJ2-1; D possibly corresponds to TRBD2 (5 bases). The V end lost 5 bases, the J end lost 10 bases, and 18 bases lay between the germline ends. In germline, CDR1 is SGHVS, CDR2 FQNEAQ. The CDR3 loop spans 14 amino acids. Written as DNA, the CDR3 is TGTGCCAGCAGCGTGGTCCGGGTGGGCGGGGAGCAGTTCTTC. Residues: CASSVVRVGGEQFF. Complete variable domain (other parts from reference TRBV7-8 and TRBJ2-1): GAGVSQSPRYKVAKRGQDVALRCDPISGHVSLFWYQQALGQGPEFLTYFQNEAQLDKSGLPSDRFFAERPEGSVSTLKIQRTQQEDSAVYLCASSVVRVGGEQFFGPGTRLTVL.

The chain uses TRBV24-1 and TRBJ2-1; 7 nucleotides line up with TRBD2. CDR1 KGHDR and CDR2 SFDVKD come from the germline V gene. The CDR3 extends over 14 amino acids. V dropped 5 bases and J dropped 7; count of bases not matched to a gene: 7. CDR3 in DNA: TGTGCCACCAGTGTAGGGCGGGGGAAAAATGAGCAGTTCTTC. It yields the protein CATSVGRGKNEQFF.

This chain uses TRBV5-5 with TRBJ2-5; D may be TRBD2 (5 bases). The CDR3 covers 15 residues. Germline values: CDR1 SGHKS, CDR2 YYEKEE (reference sequence). V was pared by 4 bases and J by 3 bases, with 16 bases between. CDR3 in DNA: TGTGCCAGCAGCCCTCCCCGGGGAGCAGAAGAGACCCAGTACTTC. It translates to CASSPPRGAEETQYF.

V and J are TRBV2 and TRBJ1-1; 7 bases line up with TRBD1. Trimming cost V 5 bases and J 4 bases; bases outside gene matches: 4. Germline lookup yields CDR1 SNHLY and CDR2 FYNNEI. This CDR3 has 13 residues. As DNA, the CDR3 is TGTGCCAGCAGTAGGGACAGAGTCACTGAAGCTTTCTTT. The encoded protein is CASSRDRVTEAFF. Filled out from reference TRBV2 and TRBJ1-1, the complete variable domain reads EPEVTQTPSHQVTQMGQEVILRCVPISNHLYFYWYRQILGQKVEFLVSFYNNEISEKSEIFDDQFSVERPDGSNFTLKIRSTKLEDSAMYFCASSRDRVTEAFFGQGTRLTVV.

This clone was seen more than once but under ten times. The CDR3 nucleotides are TGTGCCAGCAGCTTAGTGGGGGGAGGTGAAAAACTGTTTTTT. Translating gives CASSLVGGGEKLFF. The chain employs TRBV7-9 and TRBJ1-4; D is possibly TRBD1 (5 bases). V was clipped by 1 base and J by 7 bases, with 10 bases between them. The V gene's germline CDR1 is SEHNR and CDR2 FQNEAQ (reference sequence). The CDR3 is 14 residues long.

This chain connects TRBV5-1 to TRBJ1-1; D is perhaps TRBD1 (5 bases). Trimming cost V 0 bases and J 4 bases, with 13 bases left between them. This CDR3 region has 15 residues. In germline, CDR1 is SGHRS, CDR2 YFSETQ. The CDR3 sequence: CASSLVQGSGTEAFF. Written as DNA, the CDR3 is TGCGCCAGCAGCTTGGTGCAGGGATCGGGCACTGAAGCTTTCTTT.

This chain links TRBV28 with TRBJ2-4; 8 bases map to TRBD1. Germline V gives CDR1 MDHEN, CDR2 SYDVKM. This CDR3 spans 15 amino acids. J lost 10 bases, V lost 5 bases, and 13 bases had no gene match. CDR3 sequence: CASSLSGTGKRIQYF. CDR3 nucleotides: TGTGCCAGCAGTCTCTCCGGGACAGGCAAACGGATTCAGTACTTC.

The table lists this clone with a few counts. The V gene is TRBV5-1, the J gene TRBJ2-7; D may be TRBD1 (5 bases). Germline V lookup: CDR1 SGHRS, CDR2 YFSETQ. The CDR3 runs 14 residues. The V and J ends lost 0 bases and 4 bases respectively, with 11 bases between them. DNA for the CDR3: TGCGCCAGCAGCTTGGGGGGCCGGCTATACGAGCAGTACTTC. Translated, it gives CASSLGGRLYEQYF.

The chain has TRBV5-4 and TRBJ1-1; a possible D gene is TRBD1 (6 bases). V lost 2 bases to trimming and J lost 3 bases, with 11 bases between them. From germline, CDR1 is SGHNT and CDR2 YYREEE (reference sequence). CDR3 size: 14 residues. CDR3 DNA sequence: TGTGCCAGCAGCTTTTCCAGGGGTTACACTGAAGCTTTCTTT. Protein product: CASSFSRGYTEAFF.

This rearrangement joins TRBV27 to TRBJ2-7; D perhaps matches TRBD1 (6 bases). This CDR3 contains 17 residues. V was clipped by 5 bases and J by 1 base, with 21 bases between them. CDR1 and CDR2 (germline): MNHEY, SMNVEV (reference sequence). CDR3 amino acids: CASSPSWDNVQSYEQYF. The CDR3 region has the DNA TGTGCCAGCAGTCCATCATGGGACAATGTACAGTCCTACGAGCAGTACTTC.

The rearrangement links TRBV5-4 to TRBJ2-2; 7 nucleotides line up with TRBD1. The CDR3 is made up of 16 amino acids. V lost 4 bases, J lost 0 bases, and 6 bases stayed unmatched. CDR1 is SGHNT, CDR2 YYREEE, per germline (reference sequence). Here the CDR3 DNA reads TGTGCCAGCAGCCGAAGGCAGGGGGCGAACACCGGGGAGCTGTTTTTT. Its translation is CASSRRQGANTGELFF.

V is TRBV6-6 and J is TRBJ1-5; 7 bases match TRBD1. Germline trimming cut 0 bases from V and 0 bases from J; bases unmatched to any gene: 2. CDR1 is MNHNY, CDR2 SVGAGI, per germline (reference sequence). This CDR3 spans 16 amino acids. CDR3 sequence: CASSYSGQYSNQPQHF. In DNA form, the CDR3 reads TGTGCCAGCAGTTACTCGGGACAGTATAGCAATCAGCCCCAGCATTTT.

This sequence joins TRBV7-9 and TRBJ2-3; possibly TRBD2 for D (8 bases). Germline V gene data show CDR1 as SEHNR and CDR2 as FQNEAQ (reference sequence). V was clipped by 9 bases and J by 6 bases, with 22 bases between them. The CDR3 extends over 15 amino acids. DNA for the CDR3: TGTGCCAGGTCGGGAGGGGACAGCTCATGGGATACGCAGTATTTT. It is translated as CARSGGDSSWDTQYF.

The chain employs TRBV20-1 and TRBJ2-3; no definite D call. Germline CDR1 DFQATT, CDR2 SNEGSKA (reference sequence). V was clipped by 3 bases and J by 0 bases, with 16 bases between them. The CDR3 contains 16 residues. The DNA of the CDR3 is TGCAGTGCTAGTAGACCAGCCGGCGGCAGCACAGATACGCAGTATTTT. Its translation is CSASRPAGGSTDTQYF.

The chain employs TRBV6-5 and TRBJ1-5, with 7 bases matching TRBD1. This CDR3 contains 14 residues. Per the germline V gene, CDR1 is MNHEY and CDR2 is SVGAGI. Trimming took 6 bases from V and 3 from J; bases not matched to a gene: 5. CDR3 residues: CASRPTGHNQPQHF. CDR3 DNA sequence: TGTGCCAGCAGACCGACAGGGCACAATCAGCCCCAGCATTTT.

The chain couples TRBV7-8 to TRBJ2-7; D perhaps matches TRBD1 (8 bases). Between the trimmed V and J ends, which lost 4 bases and 6 bases, there was a span of 25 bases. The CDR3 totals 17 residues. Germline V lookup: CDR1 SGHVS, CDR2 FQNEAQ. The CDR3 DNA sequence: TGTGCCAGCAGCTCGGCTCTAAGAACAGGGGGGGCCCGCGAGCAGTACTTC. Amino acids: CASSSALRTGGAREQYF.

The gene calls are TRBV6-5 and TRBJ2-7; 8 bases fit TRBD1. Unmatched junction bases numbered 13, after V lost 8 bases and J lost 7 bases. This CDR3 has 14 amino acids. Germline V gene data show CDR1 as MNHEY and CDR2 as SVGAGI. The CDR3 spells CASLNWQGAGEQYF. In DNA form, the CDR3 reads TGTGCCAGCCTGAACTGGCAGGGGGCAGGGGAGCAGTACTTC.